The subject of this entry is one TCR beta chain. The antigen remains undetermined. The CDR3 sequence is 12 residues long. Germline loops: CDR1 SQVTM, CDR2 ANQGSEA. Each TRB cDNA library was prepared by 5' RACE (with UMI labels). From the 5' RACE reads, TCRdb lists one entry per CDR3 protein and no DNA. Its table lists about 120,000 distinct CDR3 sequences. The data derive from a study of CXCR3-negative and CXCR3-positive naive CD8 T cells. Study-wide results and caveats: Naive CXCR3-negative and CXCR3-positive cells had similar TRBV-TRBJ usage; memory differed. Hydrophobicity was higher for TRB CDR3s found in CXCR3-positive naive cells than in CXCR3-negative naive cells.

Sequenced input: naive CXCR3+ CD8+ T cells from blood. The sample's subset: CD45RO-CCR7+CD27+CD95- naive CD8+ T cells expressing CXCR3 (TNR3+). This sequence was found in a human donor in good health. Some clones in this sample may be carry-over from other donors' samples. The V and J genes are TRBV29-1 and TRBJ2-1. The CDR3 sequence: CSGGTLANEQFF.